The present T cell receptor (beta chain) was sequenced within a study of shared clonotypes between healthy human individuals. Germline V gene sequence: CDR1 SGHVS, CDR2 FQNEAQ. V was clipped by 1 base and J by 0 bases, with 11 bases between them. This CDR3 is built from 16 residues. Libraries were prepared by immunoSEQ multiplex PCR; TCRdb keeps only in-frame clonotypes and omits some of them. The repertoire has fewer than 600,000 clones, approximately 80% of them found once; the top ten carry around 12%. The sequence came from a woman in her thirties or forties in good health. Some clones in this sample may be carry-over from other donors' samples. The chain carries TRBV7-8 and TRBJ2-3, with D perhaps matching TRBD2 (6 bases). Sequenced input: PBMCs. The CDR3 is CASSLEAGTSTDTQYF. Here the CDR3 DNA reads TGTGCCAGCAGCTTAGAAGCCGGGACTAGCACAGATACGCAGTATTTT.